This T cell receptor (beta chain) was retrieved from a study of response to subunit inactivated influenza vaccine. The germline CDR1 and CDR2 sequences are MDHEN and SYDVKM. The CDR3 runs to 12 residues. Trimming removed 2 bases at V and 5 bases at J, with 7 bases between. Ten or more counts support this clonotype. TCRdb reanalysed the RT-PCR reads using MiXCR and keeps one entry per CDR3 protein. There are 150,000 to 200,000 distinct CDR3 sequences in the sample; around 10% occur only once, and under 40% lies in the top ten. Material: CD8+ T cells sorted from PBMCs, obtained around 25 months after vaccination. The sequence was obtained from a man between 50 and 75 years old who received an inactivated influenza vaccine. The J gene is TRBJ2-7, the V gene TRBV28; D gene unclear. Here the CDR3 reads CASSLRWDEQYF. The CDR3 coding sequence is TGTGCCAGCAGTTTACGCTGGGACGAGCAGTACTTC.